The clone carrying this T cell receptor beta chain was counted only a few times. Antigen: not known. All of the isolated RNA was reverse transcribed, so expressed TCRB transcripts were sequenced. Naive, central memory and regulatory T cell samples averaged about 3.5 million reads. The protocol was immunoSEQ multiplex PCR, while the TCRdb copy is restricted to in-frame clones and leaves out a portion. The sample lists about 230,000 clones; 16% were seen once. This entry is derived from a study of beta chain features in type 1 diabetes. General observations from the study: Comparison showed that naive, central memory and Treg TCRB repertoires appeared more similar among patients than among healthy donors. All four CD4+ subsets of Type 1 diabetes patients contained TCRB CDR3s that were moderately but significantly shorter.

The CDR3 has 15 amino acids. Per germline, CDR1 SGHTA and CDR2 FQGNSA. The V gene end was trimmed by 5 bases and the J gene end by 0 bases; junction bases not matched to a gene: 6. This receptor was obtained from a man aged 30-40 years with type 1 diabetes. This sequence joins TRBV7-2 and TRBJ2-7; 8 bases agree with TRBD2. The sequencing sample was made of naive CD4+ T cells from blood. The CDR3 DNA is TGTGCCAGCAGCCTCCTAGCGGGCCTCTCCTACGAGCAGTACTTC. Its protein is CASSLLAGLSYEQYF.